Following are 6 T cell receptor beta chains from one sample sequenced in a study of cytomegalovirus exposure and HLA in healthy donors. Amplification used 60 Vbeta primers and 13 Jbeta primers. Measured with immunoSEQ multiplex PCR; TCRdb has only the in-frame clones, and not every one. The profile shows approximately 75,000 clones, 65% to 70% of them singletons. Sequencing used PBMCs. Source of these receptors: a middle-aged man in good health and CMV-seropositive.

This clone was seen a few times. The chain joins TRBV18 to TRBJ2-5; TRBD2 agrees at 8 bases. Germline CDR1 reads KGHSH; CDR2 reads LQKENI. The CDR3 extends over 17 amino acids. The junction had 10 bases not matched to a gene; V was cut back by 3 bases and J by 1 base. The CDR3 here is CASSPLGSGGTQETQYF. The CDR3 DNA reads as TGTGCCAGCTCACCGTTGGGGAGCGGGGGTACCCAAGAGACCCAGTACTTC.

The gene calls are TRBV6-5 and TRBJ1-2; D is uncertain. The germline gives CDR1 MNHEY, CDR2 SVGAGI. The CDR3 runs to 16 residues. Trimming removed 0 bases at V and 0 bases at J, with 11 bases between. CDR3 coding DNA: TGTGCCAGCAGTTACTCGCCGGGAACGTCTAACTATGGCTACACCTTC. It yields the protein CASSYSPGTSNYGYTF.

The V call is TRBV4-1, the J call TRBJ2-5, with D maybe TRBD2 (6 bases). TRBJ2-7 matches the DNA end more closely, so the J call is doubtful. This CDR3 region has 17 residues. Germline lookup yields CDR1 MGHRA and CDR2 YSYEKL. CDR3 coding DNA: TGCGCCAGCAGCCAAGGGGTTTTGGAGGGAACACGTTACGAGCAGTACTTC. This encodes CASSQGVLEGTRYEQYF.

This chain uses TRBV7-2 with TRBJ1-1; D is unclear. This CDR3 comprises 14 residues. V was cut by 1 base and J by 4 bases, with 10 bases left in between. Germline V gene data show CDR1 as SGHTA and CDR2 as FQGNSA. CDR3 coding DNA: TGTGCCAGCAGCTTAGGGACGGGGAGCACTGAAGCTTTCTTT. This encodes CASSLGTGSTEAFF. The complete variable domain, with remaining parts taken from reference TRBV7-2 and TRBJ1-1, reads GAGVSQSPSNKVTEKGKDVELRCDPISGHTALYWYRQSLGQGLEFLIYFQGNSAPDKSGLPSDRFSAERTGGSVSTLTIQRTQQEDSAVYLCASSLGTGSTEAFFGQGTRLTVV.

This clone is a singleton in its sample. V is TRBV18 and J is TRBJ1-3; D remains ambiguous. Trimming took off 3 bases at V and 7 bases at J, with 7 bases between the two ends. The germline CDR1 and CDR2 sequences are KGHSH and LQKENI. The CDR3 has 12 residues. The CDR3 nucleotides are TGTGCCAGCTCACCTAGTCCCAACACCATATATTTT. This encodes CASSPSPNTIYF.

V and J are TRBV7-9 and TRBJ2-5; TRBD2 agrees at 9 bases. Per the germline V gene, CDR1 is SEHNR and CDR2 is FQNEAQ (reference sequence). This CDR3 is built from 16 residues. J lost 5 bases, V lost 7 bases, and 14 bases had no gene match. The CDR3 is CASIAGGGGALETQYF. In DNA, the CDR3 is TGTGCCAGCATCGCAGGTGGCGGGGGGGCCCTTGAGACCCAGTACTTC.